This T cell receptor (beta chain) is from a study of control samples from healthy donors and cancer patients. Germline V gene sequence: CDR1 SGHTA, CDR2 FQGTGA. CDR3 size: 13 residues. V lost 3 bases to trimming and J lost 6 bases, with 8 bases between them. The repertoire was sequenced with immunoSEQ multiplex PCR; TCRdb's copy has only in-frame clones and lacks some. Among tens of thousands of clones listed, approximately 90% were seen once. The chain has TRBV7-3 and TRBJ2-2; a weak D match, TRBD1 (5 bases). Sequenced sample: blood. The receptor was derived from a woman younger than 45 in good health. The CDR3 loop reads CASSFEGAGELFF. The CDR3, as DNA: TGTGCCAGCAGCTTCGAAGGGGCCGGGGAGCTGTTTTTT.